The 26 T cell receptor beta chains given below trace back to one sample, sequenced in a study of blood T cells in healthy people across ages. Alongside a J-beta primer mix, a sample-barcoded 5' primer served in a second PCR lasting about 7 to 12 cycles. TCRdb reanalysed the 5' RACE reads using MiXCR and keeps one entry per CDR3 protein. The table lists about 630,000 distinct CDR3 sequences, roughly 20% of them singletons, with more than 3% in the top ten. Sequencing used blood. These receptors were collected from a man in his 70s in good health.

On this clonotype itself: Sequence at one end of the junction differs from germline and may be a read error. The chain links TRBV18 to TRBJ1-5; D might be TRBD1 (5 bases). The CDR3 consists of 14 residues. Germline CDR1 reads KGHSH; CDR2 reads LQKENI. The CDR3 loop is CASSPGLRNQPQHF. The CDR3 DNA is TGCGCCAGCAGCCCGGGACTTAGGAATCAGCCCCAGCATTTT.

This clonotype was seen only a few times. This chain uses TRBV25-1 with TRBJ2-7, with TRBD2 identical over 7 bases. CDR3 length equals 13 residues. Germline CDR1 is MGHDK and CDR2 is SYGVNS. Trimming cost V 11 bases and J 2 bases; bases outside gene matches: 9. CDR3 in DNA: TGTGCCTCCCGCGGAGCGGGAACCTACGAGCAGTACTTC. Translating it yields CASRGAGTYEQYF.

The CDR3 DNA reads TGCAGCGTGGGGACAGGGTATAACAATCAGCCCCAGCATTTT. The encoded protein is CSVGTGYNNQPQHF. V and J are TRBV29-1 and TRBJ1-5, with 9 bases fitting TRBD1. Trimming at V came to 6 bases and at J to 3 bases, leaving 6 bases not matched to a gene. Germline CDR1 is SQVTM and CDR2 is ANQGSEA. The CDR3 extends over 14 amino acids.

Many counts were recorded for this clonotype. V gene TRBV5-1 combines with J gene TRBJ2-5; no clear D gene. Per the germline V gene, CDR1 is SGHRS and CDR2 is YFSETQ. This CDR3 contains 13 residues. The ends were cut back, 0 bases at V and 5 bases at J, with 8 bases in the middle. CDR3 sequence: CASSLESVETQYF. CDR3 bases: TGCGCCAGCAGCTTGGAGTCTGTGGAGACCCAGTACTTC.

This clonotype was counted only a few times. This chain joins TRBV7-3 and TRBJ2-7; no reliable D call. Germline values: CDR1 SGHTA, CDR2 FQGTGA. The CDR3 runs 14 residues. The V end lost 5 bases, the J end lost 4 bases, and 15 bases lay between the germline ends. The DNA of the CDR3 is TGTGCCAGCAGCCCCGGGCCGGATGGGTACGAGCAGTACTTC. It specifies CASSPGPDGYEQYF.

This clonotype occurred a few times. This sequence joins TRBV15 and TRBJ2-3; no definite D call. In germline, CDR1 is LNHNV, CDR2 YYDKDF (reference sequence). The V and J ends lost 0 bases and 5 bases respectively, with 15 bases between them. The CDR3 contains 16 residues. CDR3 sequence: CATSREMGFSGDTQYF. In DNA, the CDR3 is TGTGCCACCAGCAGAGAGATGGGTTTTTCAGGAGATACGCAGTATTTT.

The chain couples TRBV25-1 to TRBJ2-5, with D maybe TRBD2 (6 bases). The J call may be faulty, since TRBJ2-1 better matches the DNA end. Germline-derived CDR1 and CDR2 are MGHDK and SYGVNS. CDR3 length: 13 residues. CDR3 in DNA: TGTGCCAGCAGTGAATGGGGGGTTAATGAGCAGTTCTTC. This codes for CASSEWGVNEQFF.

The chain links TRBV29-1 to TRBJ1-1; tentatively, D is TRBD1 (5 bases). The CDR3 totals 14 residues. The V end was cut by 4 bases, the J end by 1 base, with 13 bases between. Germline CDR1 and CDR2: SQVTM and ANQGSEA. CDR3 amino acids: CSVASSGANTEAFF. DNA of the CDR3: TGCAGCGTTGCCTCCTCCGGGGCGAACACTGAAGCTTTCTTT.

This clonotype was picked up a small number of times. The chain links TRBV2 to TRBJ2-1; 7 bases are shared with TRBD2. Germline CDR1 and CDR2: SNHLY and FYNNEI. The CDR3 is 15 amino acids. With V trimmed by 0 bases and J by 5 bases, 4 bases remained unmatched. CDR3 in amino acids: CASSEAGLPNNEQFF. The DNA for the CDR3 is TGTGCCAGCAGTGAAGCGGGACTACCTAACAATGAGCAGTTCTTC.

This clonotype was counted between two and nine times. The chain is built from TRBV24-1 and TRBJ2-5, with D perhaps TRBD1 (5 bases). The last part of the DNA fits TRBJ2-1 better; the J call may be wrong. The CDR3 sequence is 15 residues long. CDR1 and CDR2 from the germline V gene are KGHDR and SFDVKD. The DNA for the CDR3 is TGTGCCACCAGTGATGCAGGGTATAGCTACAATGAGCAGTTCTTC. This gives the protein CATSDAGYSYNEQFF.

In this sample, this clonotype turned up many times. The chain has TRBV5-6 and TRBJ1-1, with D perhaps matching TRBD1 (5 bases). The CDR3 loop spans 12 amino acids. Germline assignment: CDR1 SGHDT and CDR2 YYEEEE. With 4 bases removed from V and 7 bases from J, the gap between germline ends came to 11 bases. In DNA, the CDR3 is TGTGCCAGCAGCCCGCTCGGGGGTGAAGCTTTCTTT. Its translation: CASSPLGGEAFF.

In this sample, this clonotype turned up a few times. The chain combines TRBV7-8 with TRBJ2-7, with unresolved D. The CDR3 totals 13 residues. CDR1 and CDR2 (germline): SGHVS, FQNEAQ. V lost 6 bases, J lost 0 bases, and 9 bases lay in between. The DNA for the CDR3 is TGTGCCAGCAGGGCTACCAGCTCCTACGAGCAGTACTTC. Amino acid sequence: CASRATSSYEQYF.

This clonotype was detected only once. The DNA of the CDR3 is TGTGCCAGCAGTGCCAGGACAGGGAGGGACGAGCAGTACTTC. Translation: CASSARTGRDEQYF. The chain links TRBV6-1 to TRBJ2-7; the D gene is possibly TRBD1 (8 bases). Trimming took 4 bases from V and 5 from J, leaving 15 bases between them. The CDR3 has 14 amino acids. Looked up from germline, CDR1 is MNHNS and CDR2 is SASEGT.

The V gene is TRBV7-9, the J gene TRBJ2-3; 12 nucleotides match TRBD1. V was clipped by 5 bases and J by 5 bases; unmatched bases: 2. The CDR3 is 14 residues long. Germline assignment: CDR1 SEHNR and CDR2 FQNEAQ (reference sequence). The CDR3 sequence: CASSRDRGRDTQYF. CDR3 nucleotides: TGTGCCAGCAGCCGGGACAGGGGGCGAGATACGCAGTATTTT.

With respect to this clonotype: A much larger clonotype is one base distant, so this may be a read error. This chain connects TRBV7-9 to TRBJ1-1; D remains ambiguous. The CDR3 runs to 12 residues. Looked up from germline, CDR1 is SEHNR and CDR2 is FQNEAQ (reference sequence). This chain's CDR3 is CANSLVNTEAFF. CDR3 in DNA: TGTGCCAACAGCTTAGTAAACACTGAAGCTTTCTTT.

The gene calls are TRBV4-1 and TRBJ1-5; D is ambiguous. Germline CDR1 MGHRA, CDR2 YSYEKL. The CDR3 runs 15 residues. Trimming cost V 0 bases and J 1 base, with 7 bases left between them. Written as DNA, the CDR3 is TGCGCCAGCAGCCAAGATAGGACCAGCAATCAGCCCCAGCATTTT. Translation: CASSQDRTSNQPQHF.

This clonotype was recorded a few times. The chain uses TRBV10-2 and TRBJ2-7; 10 bases map to TRBD2. The CDR3 has 11 amino acids. In germline, CDR1 is WSHSY, CDR2 SAAADI. Trimming removed 8 bases from V and 6 bases from J; junction bases left unmatched: 1. The CDR3 sequence: CASRLAGEQYF. The CDR3 DNA follows: TGCGCCAGCCGACTAGCGGGCGAGCAGTACTTC.

Only a few counts were recorded for this clonotype. The CDR3 DNA is TGCAGTGCTAGGTGGAGGGTGGGGCGAGCCGGACTAGCGAACACCGAGCAGTACTTC. This translates into CSARWRVGRAGLANTEQYF. The gene calls are TRBV20-1 and TRBJ2-7; 9 bases fit TRBD2. J was trimmed by 6 bases and V by 3 bases; bases with no gene match: 24. This CDR3 spans 19 amino acids. The germline V gene has CDR1 DFQATT and CDR2 SNEGSKA (reference sequence).

This clonotype turned up a few times. The chain couples TRBV20-1 to TRBJ1-5; D remains ambiguous. Germline assignment: CDR1 DFQATT and CDR2 SNEGSKA (reference sequence). Trimming left V 6 bases short and J 6 bases short, with 15 bases between. The CDR3 has 13 residues. CDR3 sequence: CSAVGSQTQPQHF. Written as DNA, the CDR3 is TGCAGTGCGGTCGGCAGCCAGACTCAGCCCCAGCATTTT.

This clonotype was seen more than once but under ten times. The chain carries TRBV20-1 and TRBJ2-5; perhaps TRBD2 as D (5 bases). The CDR3 is 11 residues long. Germline assignment: CDR1 DFQATT and CDR2 SNEGSKA (reference sequence). Trimming shortened V by 6 bases and J by 4 bases, and 9 bases separated the two germline ends. The CDR3 sequence is CSALDSETQYF. CDR3 DNA: TGCAGTGCCCTGGACTCAGAGACCCAGTACTTC.

In the case of this clonotype: With a much larger clone just one base away, this may be a read error. This chain uses TRBV29-1 with TRBJ2-5; 9 bases map to TRBD2. Judging by the DNA end, TRBJ2-7 fits better; the J call may be wrong. The CDR3 is made up of 16 amino acids. Germline CDR1 is SQVTM and CDR2 is ANQGSEA. CDR3 residues: CSVEGGVSGSFYEQYF. The CDR3 DNA reads TGCAGCGTTGAAGGTGGGGTTAGCGGGAGTTTTTACGAGCAGTACTTC.

This clonotype turned up a few times. This chain joins TRBV20-1 and TRBJ2-1, with TRBD1 identical over 10 bases. This CDR3 spans 13 amino acids. Looked up from germline, CDR1 is DFQATT and CDR2 is SNEGSKA (reference sequence). DNA for the CDR3: TGCAGCCCGAGACAGGGGGCGAAAAATGAGCAGTTCTTC. Its translation: CSPRQGAKNEQFF.

V gene TRBV7-9 combines with J gene TRBJ2-1, with a tentative D call TRBD2 (6 bases). The CDR3 length is 19 residues. The V gene's germline CDR1 is SEHNR and CDR2 FQNEAQ (reference sequence). Trimming removed 0 bases at V and 0 bases at J, with 18 bases between. CDR3 in DNA: TGTGCCAGCAGCTTAGCTGGGGGGAGCGGGCCTAGCTCCTACAATGAGCAGTTCTTC. It yields the protein CASSLAGGSGPSSYNEQFF.

The chain links TRBV2 to TRBJ2-7; 10 bases are shared with TRBD1. The CDR3 has 15 amino acids. The V gene end was trimmed by 3 bases and the J gene end by 0 bases; junction bases not matched to a gene: 2. Germline V gives CDR1 SNHLY, CDR2 FYNNEI. The CDR3 nucleotides are TGTGCCAGCAGTGAGGACAGGGGGACCTCCTACGAGCAGTACTTC. Translated: CASSEDRGTSYEQYF.

This clonotype was counted many times. This chain connects TRBV12-3 or TRBV12-4 to TRBJ1-1; 7 nucleotides match TRBD1. This CDR3 spans 14 amino acids. With V trimmed by 6 bases and J by 1 base, 5 bases remained unmatched. The CDR3 DNA follows: TGTGCCAGCAGCCGACAGGGCGGGAACACTGAAGCTTTCTTT. This gives the protein CASSRQGGNTEAFF.

This chain links TRBV9 with TRBJ1-2; D remains ambiguous. Trimming left V 4 bases short and J 7 bases short, with 8 bases between. The CDR3 totals 11 residues. CDR1 and CDR2 (germline): SGDLS, YYNGEE. The CDR3 sequence: CASSPRCGYTF. CDR3 DNA: TGTGCCAGCAGCCCGAGATGTGGCTACACCTTC.